This T cell receptor (beta chain) was captured in a study of response to subunit inactivated influenza vaccine. One entry per CDR3 protein, called by TCRdb with MiXCR from the RT-PCR reads. Of fewer than 600,000 distinct CDR3 sequences in the sample, approximately 7.3% were seen once. Germline lookup yields CDR1 LGHNA and CDR2 YNFKEQ. V lost 1 base and J 1 base, leaving 9 bases between the germline ends. This CDR3 comprises 15 residues. A word on this clonotype: No antigen is known for it.

General study results and limits: The authors suggested that every seasonal influenza vaccination recruits few new T cells.

This specimen was PBMCs from blood, taken roughly 24 months after vaccination. This receptor was taken from a man aged 50 to 69 who received an inactivated influenza vaccine. J is TRBJ2-3 and V is TRBV4-2; either TRBD1 or TRBD2 may fit D (5 bases each). This chain's CDR3 is CASSQVVGGTDTQYF. In nucleotides, the CDR3 is TGTGCCAGCAGCCAAGTGGTGGGGGGCACAGATACGCAGTATTTT.